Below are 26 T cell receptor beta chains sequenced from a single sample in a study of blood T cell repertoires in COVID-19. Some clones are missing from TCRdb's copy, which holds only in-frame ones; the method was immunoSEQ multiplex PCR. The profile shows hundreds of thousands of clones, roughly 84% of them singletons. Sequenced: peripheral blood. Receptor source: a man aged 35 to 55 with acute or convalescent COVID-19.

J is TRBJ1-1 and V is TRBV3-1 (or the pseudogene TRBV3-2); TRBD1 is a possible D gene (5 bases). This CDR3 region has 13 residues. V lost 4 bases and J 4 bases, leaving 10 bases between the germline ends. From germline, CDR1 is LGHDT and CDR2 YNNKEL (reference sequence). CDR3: CASSLVGGTEAFF. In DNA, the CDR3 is TGTGCCAGCAGCCTTGTGGGGGGCACTGAAGCTTTCTTT.

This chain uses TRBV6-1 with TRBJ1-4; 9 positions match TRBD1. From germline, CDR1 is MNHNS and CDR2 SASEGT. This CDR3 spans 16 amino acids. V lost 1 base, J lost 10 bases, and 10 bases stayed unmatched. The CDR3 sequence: CASSEVGQGRVGKLFF. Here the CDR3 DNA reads TGTGCCAGCAGTGAAGTGGGACAGGGTCGCGTGGGAAAACTGTTTTTT.

The CDR3 sequence: CASSSTGNANEKLFF. The DNA of the CDR3 is TGTGCCAGCAGTTCGACAGGGAACGCTAATGAAAAACTGTTTTTT. The rearrangement uses TRBV6-6 and TRBJ1-4; the match to TRBD1 covers 7 bases. Germline V CDR1 and CDR2: MNHNY, SVGAGI (reference sequence). Germline trimming cut 4 bases from V and 3 bases from J; bases unmatched to any gene: 5. This CDR3 is 15 amino acids long.

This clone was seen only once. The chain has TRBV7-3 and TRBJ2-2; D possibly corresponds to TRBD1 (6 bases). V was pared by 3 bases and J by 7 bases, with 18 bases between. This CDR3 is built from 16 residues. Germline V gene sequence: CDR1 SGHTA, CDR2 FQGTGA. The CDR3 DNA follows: TGTGCCAGCAGCTTGTCCCTGGGGGCGGCGAGCGGGGAGCTGTTTTTT. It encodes CASSLSLGAASGELFF.

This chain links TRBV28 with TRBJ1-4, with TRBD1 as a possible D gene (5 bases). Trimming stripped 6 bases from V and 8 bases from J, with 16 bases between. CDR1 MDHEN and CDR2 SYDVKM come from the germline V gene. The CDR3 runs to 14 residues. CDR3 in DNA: TGTGCCAGCAGACAATCTCGGAGGGGAGAAAAACTGTTTTTT. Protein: CASRQSRRGEKLFF.

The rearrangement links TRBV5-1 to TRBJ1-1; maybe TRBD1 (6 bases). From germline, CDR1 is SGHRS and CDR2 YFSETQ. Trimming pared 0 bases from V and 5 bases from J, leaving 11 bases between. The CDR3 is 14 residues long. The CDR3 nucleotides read TGCGCCAGCAGCTTGGAGGACAGTCGGACTGAAGCTTTCTTT. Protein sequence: CASSLEDSRTEAFF. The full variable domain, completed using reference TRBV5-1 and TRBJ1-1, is KAGVTQTPRYLIKTRGQQVTLSCSPISGHRSVSWYQQTPGQGLQFLFEYFSETQRNKGNFPGRFSGRQFSNSRSEMNVSTLELGDSALYLCASSLEDSRTEAFFGQGTRLTVV.

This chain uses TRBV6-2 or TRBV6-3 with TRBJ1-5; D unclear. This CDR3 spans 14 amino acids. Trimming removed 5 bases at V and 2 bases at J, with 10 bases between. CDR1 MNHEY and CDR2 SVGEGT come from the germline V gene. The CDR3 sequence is CASSDLDGNQPQHF. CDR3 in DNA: TGTGCCAGCAGTGACCTAGACGGCAATCAGCCCCAGCATTTT.

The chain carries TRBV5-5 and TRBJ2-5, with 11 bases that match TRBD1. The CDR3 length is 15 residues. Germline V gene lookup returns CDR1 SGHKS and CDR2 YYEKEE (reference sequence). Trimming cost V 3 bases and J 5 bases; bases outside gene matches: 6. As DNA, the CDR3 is TGTGCCAGCAGCTCAGGGACAGGGGGAATTGAGACCCAGTACTTC. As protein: CASSSGTGGIETQYF.

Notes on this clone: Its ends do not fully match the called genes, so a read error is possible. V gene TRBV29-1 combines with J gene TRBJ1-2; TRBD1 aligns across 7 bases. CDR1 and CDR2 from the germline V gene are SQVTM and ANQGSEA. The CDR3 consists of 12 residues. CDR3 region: CSVEGGVEGYTF. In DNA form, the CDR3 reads TGCAGCGTAGAAGGGGGCGTAGAGGGCTACACCTTC.

The CDR3 sequence is CAWRWTGETEAFF. The DNA of the CDR3 is TGTGCCTGGAGGTGGACAGGGGAAACTGAAGCTTTCTTT. The chain employs TRBV30 and TRBJ1-1; 9 bases fit TRBD1. The CDR3 is made up of 13 amino acids. CDR1 is GTSNPN, CDR2 SVGIG, per germline (reference sequence). J lost 5 bases, V lost 3 bases, and 4 bases had no gene match.

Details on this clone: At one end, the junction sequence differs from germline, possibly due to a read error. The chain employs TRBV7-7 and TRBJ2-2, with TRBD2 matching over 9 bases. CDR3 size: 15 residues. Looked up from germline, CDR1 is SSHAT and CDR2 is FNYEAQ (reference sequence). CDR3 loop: CASSYSSGATGELFF. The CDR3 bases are TGTGCTAGCAGCTATTCTAGCGGGGCTACCGGGGAGCTGTTTTTT. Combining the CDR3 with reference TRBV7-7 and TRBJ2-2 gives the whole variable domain GAGVSQSPRYKVTKRGQDVTLRCDPISSHATLYWYQQALGQGPEFLTYFNYEAQPDKSGLPSDRFSAERPEGSISTLTIQRTEQRDSAMYRCASSYSSGATGELFFGEGSRLTVL.

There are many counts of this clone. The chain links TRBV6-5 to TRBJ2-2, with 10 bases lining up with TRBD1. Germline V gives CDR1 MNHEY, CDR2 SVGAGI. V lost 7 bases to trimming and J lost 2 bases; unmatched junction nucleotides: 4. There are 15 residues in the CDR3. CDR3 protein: CASIRTGGNTGELFF. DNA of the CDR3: TGTGCCAGCATACGGACAGGGGGAAACACCGGGGAGCTGTTTTTT.

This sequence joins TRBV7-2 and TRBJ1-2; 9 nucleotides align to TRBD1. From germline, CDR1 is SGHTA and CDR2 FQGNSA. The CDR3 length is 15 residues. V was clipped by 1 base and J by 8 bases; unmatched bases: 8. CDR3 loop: CASSLETGGEGGYTF. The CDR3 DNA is TGTGCCAGCAGCTTAGAGACAGGGGGGGAAGGAGGCTACACCTTC.

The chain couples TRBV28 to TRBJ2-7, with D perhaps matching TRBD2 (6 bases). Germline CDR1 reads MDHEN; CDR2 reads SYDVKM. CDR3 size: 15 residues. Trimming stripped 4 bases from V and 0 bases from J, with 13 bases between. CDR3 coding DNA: TGTGCCAGCAGTTCACCGGGACTCCCCTCCTACGAGCAGTACTTC. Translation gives CASSSPGLPSYEQYF.

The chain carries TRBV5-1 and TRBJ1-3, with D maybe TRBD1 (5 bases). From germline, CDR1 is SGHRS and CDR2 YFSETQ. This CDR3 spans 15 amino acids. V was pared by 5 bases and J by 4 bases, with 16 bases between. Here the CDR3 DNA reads TGCGCCAGCAGATCAGGGCAGGGAGGCGGAAACACCATATATTTT. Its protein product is CASRSGQGGGNTIYF.

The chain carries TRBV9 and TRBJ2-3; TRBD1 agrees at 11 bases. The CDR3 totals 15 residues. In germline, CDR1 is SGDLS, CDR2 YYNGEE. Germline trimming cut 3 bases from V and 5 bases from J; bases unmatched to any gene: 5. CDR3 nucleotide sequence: TGTGCCAGCAGCGGAGGACAGGGGGCAGGAGATACGCAGTATTTT. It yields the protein CASSGGQGAGDTQYF.

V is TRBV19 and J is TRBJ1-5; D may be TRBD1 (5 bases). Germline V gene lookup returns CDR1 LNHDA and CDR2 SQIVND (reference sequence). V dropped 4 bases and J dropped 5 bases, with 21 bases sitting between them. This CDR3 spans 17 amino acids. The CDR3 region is CASSTLSRGFSDQPQHF. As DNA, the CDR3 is TGTGCCAGTAGTACATTGAGCCGGGGGTTCAGCGATCAGCCCCAGCATTTT.

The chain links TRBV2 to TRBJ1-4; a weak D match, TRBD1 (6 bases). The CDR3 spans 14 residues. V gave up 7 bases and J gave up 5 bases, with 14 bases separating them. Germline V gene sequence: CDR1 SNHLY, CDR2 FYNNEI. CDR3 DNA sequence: TGTGCCAGCATCCTAGACAGGTGGAATGAAAAACTGTTTTTT. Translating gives CASILDRWNEKLFF.

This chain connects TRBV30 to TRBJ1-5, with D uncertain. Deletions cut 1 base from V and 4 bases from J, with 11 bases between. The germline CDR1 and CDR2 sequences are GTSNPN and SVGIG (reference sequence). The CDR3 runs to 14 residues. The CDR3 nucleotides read TGTGCCTGGAGTGGGTATTCGGAGAATCAGCCCCAGCATTTT. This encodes CAWSGYSENQPQHF.

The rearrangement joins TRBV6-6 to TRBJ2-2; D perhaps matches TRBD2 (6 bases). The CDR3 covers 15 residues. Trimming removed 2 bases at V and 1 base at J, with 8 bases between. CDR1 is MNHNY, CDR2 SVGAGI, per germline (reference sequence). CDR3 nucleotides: TGTGCCAGCAGTTACGGGGGGAGGAACACCGGGGAGCTGTTTTTT. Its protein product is CASSYGGRNTGELFF.

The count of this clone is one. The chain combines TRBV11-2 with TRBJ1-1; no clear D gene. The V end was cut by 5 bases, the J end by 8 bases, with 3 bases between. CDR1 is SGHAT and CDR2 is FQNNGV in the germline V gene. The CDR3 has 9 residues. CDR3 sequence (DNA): TGTGCCAGCAGCCCAGAAGCTTTCTTT. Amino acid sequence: CASSPEAFF. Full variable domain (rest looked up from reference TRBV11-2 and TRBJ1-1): EAGVAQSPRYKIIEKRQSVAFWCNPISGHATLYWYQQILGQGPKLLIQFQNNGVVDDSQLPKDRFSAERLKGVDSTLKIQPAKLEDSAVYLCASSPEAFFGQGTRLTVV.

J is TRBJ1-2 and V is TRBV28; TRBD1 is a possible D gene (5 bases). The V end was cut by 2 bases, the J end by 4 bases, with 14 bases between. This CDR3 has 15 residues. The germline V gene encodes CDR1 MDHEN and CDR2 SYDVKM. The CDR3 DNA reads TGTGCCAGCAGTTTAGGGGGGTCTTCTAGCTATGGCTACACCTTC. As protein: CASSLGGSSSYGYTF.

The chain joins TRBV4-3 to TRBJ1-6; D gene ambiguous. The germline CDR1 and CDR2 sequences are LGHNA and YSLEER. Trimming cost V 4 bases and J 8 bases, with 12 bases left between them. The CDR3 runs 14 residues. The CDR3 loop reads CASSLSMADSPLHF. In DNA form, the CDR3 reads TGCGCCAGCAGCCTCTCCATGGCGGATTCACCCCTCCACTTT.

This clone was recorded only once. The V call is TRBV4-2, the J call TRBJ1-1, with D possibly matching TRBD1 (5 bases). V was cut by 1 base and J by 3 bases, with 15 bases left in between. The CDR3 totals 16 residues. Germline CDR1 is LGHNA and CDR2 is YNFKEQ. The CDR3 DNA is TGTGCCAGCAGCCAAGGGTCGTCGCAGGGATACACTGAAGCTTTCTTT. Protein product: CASSQGSSQGYTEAFF.

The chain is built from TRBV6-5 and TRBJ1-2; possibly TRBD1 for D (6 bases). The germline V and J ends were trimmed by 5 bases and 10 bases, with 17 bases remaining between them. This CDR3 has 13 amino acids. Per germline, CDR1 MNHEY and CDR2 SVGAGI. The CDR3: CASSPAVDSFYTF. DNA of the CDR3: TGTGCCAGCAGTCCCGCGGTGGACAGCTTCTACACCTTC.

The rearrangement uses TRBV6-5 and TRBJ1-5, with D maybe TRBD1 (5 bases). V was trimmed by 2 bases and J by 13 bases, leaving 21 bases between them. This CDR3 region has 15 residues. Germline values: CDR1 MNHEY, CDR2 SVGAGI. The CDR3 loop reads CASSYGYQTDQRQHF. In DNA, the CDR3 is TGTGCCAGCAGTTACGGTTATCAGACAGATCAACGACAGCATTTT.